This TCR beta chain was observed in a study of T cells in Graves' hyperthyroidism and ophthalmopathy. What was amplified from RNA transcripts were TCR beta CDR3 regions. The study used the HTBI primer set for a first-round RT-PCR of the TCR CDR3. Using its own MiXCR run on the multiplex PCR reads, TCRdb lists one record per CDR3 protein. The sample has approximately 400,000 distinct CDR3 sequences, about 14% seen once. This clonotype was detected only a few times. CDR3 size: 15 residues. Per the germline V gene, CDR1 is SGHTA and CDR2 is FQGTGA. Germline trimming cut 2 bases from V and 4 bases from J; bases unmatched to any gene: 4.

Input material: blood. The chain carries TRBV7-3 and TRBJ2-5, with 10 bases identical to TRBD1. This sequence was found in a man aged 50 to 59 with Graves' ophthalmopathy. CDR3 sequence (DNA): TGTGCCAGCAGCTTATTGGGACAGGGGACAGAGACCCAGTACTTC. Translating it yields CASSLLGQGTETQYF.